This TCR beta chain originates from a study of Tregs in tolerant kidney transplant recipients. Assay: immunoSEQ multiplex PCR; the TCRdb copy retains only in-frame clones and omits some. The sample totals roughly 32,000 clones. This CDR3 contains 12 residues. V dropped 5 bases and J dropped 5 bases, with 6 bases sitting between them. The germline V gene encodes CDR1 SGHTA and CDR2 FQGNSA. The study's findings and limits: Tregs expanded with activated donor B cells seemed most donor-specific.

As for this clone: The antigen remains undetermined. The read ends 3 residues shy of where the CDR3 ends; the end is completed using the germline J gene.

Unstimulated Tregs (CD4+CD25+CD127-) and CD4+CD25- non-Tregs were sorted from PBMCs. The chain uses TRBV7-2 and TRBJ2-2; D is undetermined. This specimen was CD8+ T cells from blood, taken before the transplant. This TCR was sampled from a human donor who received a combined kidney and bone marrow transplant. Partial CDR3 DNA: TGTGCCAGCAGCCTCGGGACCGGGGAG. Residues: CASSLGTGE. The complete CDR3 sequence is CASSLGTGELFF.